This passage covers 30 T cell receptor beta chains from one sample sequenced in a study of cytomegalovirus exposure and HLA in healthy donors. The study ran its PCR with 60 Vbeta and 13 Jbeta primers. This table comes from immunoSEQ multiplex PCR, and its TCRdb copy is limited to in-frame clones, with some not included. The sample has 90,000 to 150,000 clones, about three quarters seen once. Sequenced material: PBMCs. The receptor source for this set is a woman aged 25 to 39 in good health and CMV-seropositive.

The chain employs TRBV7-3 and TRBJ2-6, with D possibly matching TRBD2 (5 bases). CDR3 size: 17 residues. Germline V gene sequence: CDR1 SGHTA, CDR2 FQGTGA. V was clipped by 3 bases and J by 2 bases, with 14 bases between them. CDR3 sequence: CASSFAGKTPGANVLTF. CDR3 DNA: TGTGCCAGCAGCTTCGCGGGCAAGACTCCTGGGGCCAACGTCCTGACTTTC.

This chain uses TRBV6-1 with TRBJ1-5; D not resolved. There are 16 residues in the CDR3. Deletions cut 4 bases from V and 0 bases from J, with 13 bases between. Germline CDR1 reads MNHNS; CDR2 reads SASEGT. CDR3 sequence: CASSGSVVYSNQPQHF. The CDR3 DNA sequence: TGTGCCAGCAGTGGGTCGGTGGTTTATAGCAATCAGCCCCAGCATTTT.

This chain connects TRBV5-6 to TRBJ2-5, with D possibly being TRBD1 (5 bases). The CDR3 is made up of 14 amino acids. Germline CDR1 SGHDT, CDR2 YYEEEE. V was cut by 4 bases and J by 2 bases, with 12 bases left in between. The CDR3 region has the DNA TGTGCCAGCAGCCTAGACAGATTTCAAGAGACCCAGTACTTC. Amino acids: CASSLDRFQETQYF.

The chain is built from TRBV7-2 and TRBJ2-7, with a possible D match to TRBD2 (7 bases). Germline V gene data show CDR1 as SGHTA and CDR2 as FQGNSA. V lost 6 bases and J lost 4, with 13 bases in between. The CDR3 length is 13 residues. The chain's CDR3 is CASRGGGLYEQYF. CDR3 nucleotides: TGTGCCAGCAGAGGGGGGGGGTTGTACGAGCAGTACTTC.

The rearrangement links TRBV29-1 to TRBJ1-3, with TRBD1 identical over 12 bases. Germline V gives CDR1 SQVTM, CDR2 ANQGSEA. V shed 7 bases, J shed 3 bases, and the junction held 4 bases outside the gene matches. The CDR3 is made up of 14 amino acids. The CDR3: CSGGDRGLGNTIYF. The CDR3 nucleotides read TGCAGCGGAGGGGACAGGGGGCTTGGAAACACCATATATTTT.

This chain connects TRBV11-1 to TRBJ2-1; D is perhaps TRBD2 (5 bases). The CDR3 is 15 amino acids. Germline CDR1 and CDR2: SGHAT and FQDESV (reference sequence). The ends were cut back, 4 bases at V and 8 bases at J, with 18 bases in the middle. CDR3 protein: CASSYLGSGMDEQFF. The CDR3 DNA reads TGTGCCAGCAGCTATCTAGGGTCGGGGATGGATGAGCAGTTCTTC.

The chain's CDR3 is CASSSPGQGPDTQYF. CDR3 sequence (DNA): TGTGCCAGCAGTTCTCCGGGACAGGGACCAGATACGCAGTATTTT. The chain links TRBV28 to TRBJ2-3, with 9 bases aligning to TRBD1. The CDR3 is made up of 15 amino acids. In germline, CDR1 is MDHEN, CDR2 SYDVKM. Germline trimming cut 4 bases from V and 4 bases from J; bases unmatched to any gene: 6.

The chain couples TRBV25-1 to TRBJ2-7, with TRBD1 identical over 9 bases. Germline V gene lookup returns CDR1 MGHDK and CDR2 SYGVNS. This CDR3 is 14 amino acids long. V shed 2 bases and J 4 bases; nucleotides not matched to a gene: 3. DNA for the CDR3: TGTGCCAGCAGTGAAGAGGACAGGGGTTACGAGCAGTACTTC. The encoded protein is CASSEEDRGYEQYF.

The rearrangement links TRBV29-1 to TRBJ2-3; D is ambiguous. Germline V CDR1 and CDR2: SQVTM, ANQGSEA. The CDR3 runs 11 residues. V lost 6 bases, J lost 4 bases, and 8 bases lay in between. The DNA of the CDR3 is TGCAGCGTCCGTCCTTCAGATACGCAGTATTTT. This translates into CSVRPSDTQYF.

The gene calls are TRBV7-8 and TRBJ2-3; a possible D gene is TRBD2 (5 bases). The CDR3 covers 13 residues. V lost 7 bases and J 6 bases, leaving 14 bases between the germline ends. The germline gives CDR1 SGHVS, CDR2 FQNEAQ. The CDR3 is CASNPHGGDTQYF. CDR3 sequence (DNA): TGTGCCAGCAACCCCCACGGCGGGGATACGCAGTATTTT.

The V gene is TRBV5-1, the J gene TRBJ2-3; D is perhaps TRBD2 (5 bases). The ends were cut back, 4 bases at V and 1 base at J, with 13 bases in the middle. The CDR3 is 15 amino acids. Germline V lookup: CDR1 SGHRS, CDR2 YFSETQ. The CDR3 bases are TGCGCCAGCAGCGATACTAGGAGCGGCACAGATACGCAGTATTTT. Translated: CASSDTRSGTDTQYF.

This rearrangement joins TRBV9 to TRBJ2-2, with D uncertain. The germline gives CDR1 SGDLS, CDR2 YYNGEE. This CDR3 contains 14 residues. V was pared by 4 bases and J by 0 bases, with 7 bases between. CDR3 region: CASSITTNTGELFF. CDR3 DNA sequence: TGTGCCAGCAGCATTACTACGAACACCGGGGAGCTGTTTTTT.

CDR3 coding DNA: TGTGCCAGCAGTAGCCCAGGGTCGGATCAGCCCCAGCATTTT. Residues: CASSSPGSDQPQHF. The chain couples TRBV6-5 to TRBJ1-5; tentatively, D is TRBD1 (5 bases). V lost 5 bases to trimming and J lost 5 bases, with 13 bases between them. This CDR3 spans 14 amino acids. Germline V gene data show CDR1 as MNHEY and CDR2 as SVGAGI.

The chain employs TRBV6-1 and TRBJ2-5; D remains ambiguous. The CDR3 totals 15 residues. Deletions cut 2 bases from V and 2 bases from J, with 12 bases between. Per germline, CDR1 MNHNS and CDR2 SASEGT. The CDR3 reads CASSESLGRQETQYF. For the CDR3, the DNA is TGTGCCAGCAGTGAATCTTTGGGCCGTCAAGAGACCCAGTACTTC.

The chain joins TRBV19 to TRBJ2-1; 7 positions match TRBD1. J lost 5 bases, V lost 7 bases, and 11 bases had no gene match. The CDR3 extends over 15 amino acids. The germline V gene encodes CDR1 LNHDA and CDR2 SQIVND (reference sequence). The CDR3 DNA reads as TGTGCCAGTACTATCGGACAGGTGGGAAACAATGAGCAGTTCTTC. Residues: CASTIGQVGNNEQFF.

The chain has TRBV19 and TRBJ1-2, with D possibly being TRBD1 (6 bases). V lost 4 bases and J 8 bases, leaving 17 bases between the germline ends. The CDR3 has 14 amino acids. From germline, CDR1 is LNHDA and CDR2 SQIVND (reference sequence). The CDR3 region has the DNA TGTGCCAGTAGTACCGACAGGATCAACGGGGGCTACACCTTC. This encodes CASSTDRINGGYTF.

CDR3 sequence (DNA): TGTGCCAGCTCACCCAGCGGGGGGGAGTATTCACCCCTCCACTTT. It yields the protein CASSPSGGEYSPLHF. The chain couples TRBV18 to TRBJ1-6; weak D call: TRBD1 (5 bases). Germline CDR1 reads KGHSH; CDR2 reads LQKENI. V was pared by 3 bases and J by 8 bases, with 14 bases between. The CDR3 sequence is 15 residues long.

CDR3 sequence reads: CASRNDRGAWGGYTF. The CDR3 DNA reads as TGTGCCAGCAGAAACGACAGGGGCGCATGGGGTGGCTACACCTTC. This rearrangement joins TRBV6-5 to TRBJ1-2; 8 bases align to TRBD1. Germline CDR1 reads MNHEY; CDR2 reads SVGAGI. The CDR3 runs to 15 residues. V was pared by 6 bases and J by 7 bases, with 13 bases of the junction left unmatched.

This clone was seen a handful of times. V usage is TRBV6-4 and J usage is TRBJ2-6; TRBD1 matches at 10 bases. The junction had 6 bases not matched to a gene; V was cut back by 3 bases and J by 4 bases. The CDR3 has 17 residues. Germline CDR1 is MRHNA and CDR2 is SNTAGT. This CDR3 is CASSDRGQGTGANVLTF. DNA of the CDR3: TGTGCCAGCAGTGATAGGGGACAGGGGACCGGGGCCAACGTCCTGACTTTC.

The CDR3 bases are TGTGCCAGCAGTTACTCGGGGCCTTTCGGGGGAGAGACCCAGTACTTC. Protein product: CASSYSGPFGGETQYF. The V and J genes are TRBV6-5 and TRBJ2-5, with D possibly matching TRBD2 (6 bases). The germline gives CDR1 MNHEY, CDR2 SVGAGI. The CDR3 consists of 16 residues. Trimming took off 0 bases at V and 4 bases at J, with 15 bases between the two ends.

The rearrangement links TRBV7-6 to TRBJ1-6; TRBD1 matches 8 bases. V was pared by 5 bases and J by 6 bases, with 12 bases of the junction left unmatched. The CDR3 is made up of 17 amino acids. Germline V CDR1 and CDR2: SGHVS, FNYEAQ. For the CDR3, the DNA is TGTGCCAGCAGCACCGGGACAGGAGGTTCGCCTAATTCACCCCTCCACTTT. Translation gives CASSTGTGGSPNSPLHF.

V gene TRBV5-6 combines with J gene TRBJ1-3; 9 bases map to TRBD1. There are 15 residues in the CDR3. Per the germline V gene, CDR1 is SGHDT and CDR2 is YYEEEE. Trimming at V came to 6 bases and at J to 4 bases, leaving 8 bases not matched to a gene. CDR3 sequence: CASTRTGVRGNTIYF. CDR3 DNA: TGTGCCAGCACCCGGACAGGGGTTAGAGGAAACACCATATATTTT.

J is TRBJ2-2 and V is TRBV29-1, with 9 bases aligning to TRBD1. The CDR3 totals 16 residues. Germline CDR1 and CDR2: SQVTM and ANQGSEA. Trimming took 0 bases from V and 4 from J; bases not matched to a gene: 6. This chain's CDR3 is CSVEDPGQGFTGELFF. The DNA for the CDR3 is TGCAGCGTTGAAGACCCGGGACAGGGTTTCACCGGGGAGCTGTTTTTT.

The chain joins TRBV9 to TRBJ2-2; possibly TRBD1 for D (6 bases). V gave up 0 bases and J gave up 4 bases, with 19 bases separating them. This CDR3 spans 18 amino acids. Germline CDR1 is SGDLS and CDR2 is YYNGEE. Here the CDR3 DNA reads TGTGCCAGCAGCGTAGGCAGGGGTCAACGTTGGGGCACCGGGGAGCTGTTTTTT. Protein sequence: CASSVGRGQRWGTGELFF.

This clone was detected only once. V gene TRBV11-3 combines with J gene TRBJ1-1, with a weak D call TRBD1 (6 bases). This CDR3 is 14 amino acids long. Per germline, CDR1 SGHNT and CDR2 YENEEA. V was trimmed by 0 bases and J by 3 bases, leaving 8 bases between them. The CDR3 sequence: CASSLDGQYTEAFF. CDR3 bases: TGTGCCAGCAGCTTAGACGGACAGTACACTGAAGCTTTCTTT.

CDR3 amino acids: CAWGSLMNTEAFF. As DNA, the CDR3 is TGTGCCTGGGGTAGCCTAATGAACACTGAAGCTTTCTTT. J is TRBJ1-1 and V is TRBV30, with D unclear. V was shortened by 5 bases and J by 0 bases, with 10 bases between the two germline ends. CDR3 length: 13 residues. The germline CDR1 and CDR2 sequences are GTSNPN and SVGIG (reference sequence).

The rearrangement joins TRBV14 to TRBJ2-1, with D hard to call. Germline assignment: CDR1 SGHDN and CDR2 FVKESK. The germline V and J ends were trimmed by 6 bases and 12 bases, with 21 bases remaining between them. The CDR3 extends over 14 amino acids. The CDR3 is CASSAAPVEMMQFF. The CDR3 DNA is TGTGCCAGCAGTGCGGCCCCAGTCGAAATGATGCAGTTCTTC.

This clone occurred a few times. It is unclear where the CDR3 begins or ends on the DNA, so no DNA is shown, and the CDR3 is as TCRdb lists it. The rearrangement links TRBV7-2 to TRBJ1-2; the table's D call of TRBD1 was not tested on the DNA. The CDR3 has 14 residues if both end residues are counted. Per the germline V gene, CDR1 is SGHTA and CDR2 is FQGNSA. CDR3 region: CASSFGTGNLTTTF.

The chain has TRBV18 and TRBJ1-3; the D gene is possibly TRBD1 (5 bases). Trimming cost V 3 bases and J 0 bases, with 12 bases left between them. Germline assignment: CDR1 KGHSH and CDR2 LQKENI. This CDR3 spans 16 amino acids. CDR3 sequence: CASSPTRGVSGNTIYF. As DNA, the CDR3 is TGTGCCAGCTCACCCACCCGGGGGGTCTCTGGAAACACCATATATTTT.

This clone appeared once. The chain carries TRBV2 and TRBJ2-1, with 7 nucleotides matching TRBD1. The CDR3 length is 13 residues. Germline V gene sequence: CDR1 SNHLY, CDR2 FYNNEI. Losses at the gene ends were 5 bases for V and 9 bases for J; bases not matched to a gene: 7. As DNA, the CDR3 is TGTGCCAGCAGTTCACAGGGGTCCGGTGAGCAGTTCTTC. Its protein is CASSSQGSGEQFF.